This TCR beta chain was captured by sequencing in a study of blood T cell repertoires in COVID-19. Study at large: Samples came from the United States, Italy and Spain, spanning acute and convalescent COVID-19. T cells, B-cell-depleted T cells, or PBMCs provided the cDNA or gDNA that served as material.

Enrollees, about 18 to 89 years old, lived in roughly 24 US areas. TCRdb's table, derived via immunoSEQ multiplex PCR, lists solely in-frame clones and lacks some. The repertoire holds about 250,000 clones, with approximately 90% as singletons. Germline CDR1 MGHRA, CDR2 YSYEKL. V was trimmed by 4 bases and J by 6 bases, leaving 15 bases between them. The CDR3 is made up of 14 amino acids. This clonotype originated in a man aged 18 to 29 who had recovered from COVID-19. The sample taken for sequencing was PBMCs or T cells enriched from blood (not recorded which). The chain employs TRBV4-1 and TRBJ2-5, with D possibly matching TRBD1 (6 bases). In DNA, the CDR3 is TGCGCCAGCAGCCCAGCACAGGGCGGCAAGACCCAGTACTTC. Translating it yields CASSPAQGGKTQYF.